The clone carrying this T cell receptor (beta chain) is medium-sized. Its specificity is not known. The data originate from a study of circulating CD8 cells and anti-PD-1 response in melanoma. Background on the study: About 45% of the 13 patients had prior targeted therapy or immunotherapy; seven did not.

TCR libraries were prepared from around 15 ng of total RNA with the QIAseq Immune Repertoire TCR panel. TCRdb re-analysed the reads in MiXCR, keeping a single row per CDR3 protein. The table shows 2,000 to 2,500 distinct CDR3 sequences, with roughly 7.8% occurring only once. Study-level findings and limits: TIGIT repertoires were least diverse, DNEG repertoires most diverse. At M1, fewer than 8% of TRB clonotypes appeared in multiple subsets.

The V end lost 7 bases, the J end lost 0 bases, and 12 bases lay between the germline ends. The CDR3 contains 13 residues. Per germline, CDR1 SQVTM and CDR2 ANQGSEA. Live CD3+CD8+TCRalphabeta+ cells were sorted into four subsets by PD-1 and/or TIGIT. The chain couples TRBV29-1 to TRBJ1-2; no firm D call. The source material was CD8+ T cells from PBMCs, sampled at baseline or after one month of anti-PD-1 therapy (not recorded which). The sequence came from a human donor with melanoma. The CDR3 region is CSALGLANYGYTF. The CDR3 DNA follows: TGCAGCGCGCTGGGATTGGCTAACTATGGCTACACCTTC.